The 22 T cell receptor beta chains presented below share a single source sample, sequenced in a study of blood T cells in healthy people across ages. A sample-barcoded 5' primer and a J-beta primer mix were used in a second PCR of roughly 6 to 11 cycles. TCRdb fed the 5' RACE reads into MiXCR, producing one record per CDR3 protein. The table shows 1.2 million to 1.5 million distinct CDR3 sequences, with roughly 60% occurring only once. The source material was blood. Every receptor here comes from a man in his late teens or twenties in good health.

The chain has TRBV29-1 and TRBJ2-1, with TRBD1 as a possible D gene (6 bases). The germline CDR1 and CDR2 sequences are SQVTM and ANQGSEA. The CDR3 extends over 14 amino acids. Trimming took 3 bases from V and 3 from J, leaving 12 bases between them. Here the CDR3 DNA reads TGCAGCGTTGATCTGGACAGTCTCTACAATGAGCAGTTCTTC. As protein: CSVDLDSLYNEQFF.

The rearrangement links TRBV20-1 to TRBJ1-1; D uncertain. CDR1 DFQATT and CDR2 SNEGSKA come from the germline V gene (reference sequence). The ends were cut back, 3 bases at V and 2 bases at J, with 4 bases in the middle. CDR3 length equals 11 residues. The CDR3 nucleotides read TGCAGTGCTAGCGACAACACTGAAGCTTTCTTT. Residues: CSASDNTEAFF.

Comment on this clonotype: One junction end does not reproduce the germline sequence, and a read error may be involved. The chain uses TRBV11-2 and TRBJ2-1, with a possible D match to TRBD1 (6 bases). The CDR3 runs 15 residues. Germline V gene sequence: CDR1 SGHAT, CDR2 FQNNGV. CDR3 bases: TGTGCCAGCAGCTTAGATGGGGGCTACTACAATGGGCAGTTCTTC. Translation gives CASSLDGGYYNGQFF.

The V gene is TRBV11-2, the J gene TRBJ2-6, with 10 bases fitting TRBD1. V was pared by 5 bases and J by 1 base, with 11 bases of the junction left unmatched. CDR3 length: 19 residues. The germline CDR1 and CDR2 sequences are SGHAT and FQNNGV. The CDR3 bases are TGTGCCAGCAGCGGGGAGACAGGGGGCGTTCTTTCTGGGGCCAACGTCCTGACTTTC. This sequence encodes CASSGETGGVLSGANVLTF.

This chain links TRBV4-1 with TRBJ1-2; a weak D match, TRBD1 (5 bases). V gave up 0 bases and J gave up 9 bases, with 14 bases separating them. CDR3 length equals 14 residues. Germline V CDR1 and CDR2: MGHRA, YSYEKL. The CDR3 region is CASSQDNRLLSYTF. CDR3 coding DNA: TGCGCCAGCAGCCAAGATAACAGGCTCCTGAGCTACACCTTC.

This chain joins TRBV6-6 and TRBJ2-5, with TRBD1 identical over 7 bases. V was clipped by 5 bases and J by 3 bases; unmatched bases: 9. The CDR3 is made up of 15 amino acids. Germline lookup yields CDR1 MNHNY and CDR2 SVGAGI (reference sequence). This CDR3 is CASSKDRDVKETQYF. CDR3 DNA: TGTGCCAGCAGTAAAGACAGGGATGTGAAAGAGACCCAGTACTTC.

In nucleotides, the CDR3 is TGTGCCAGCAGTCGCCCACAGCCGATGAACGAGCAGTACTTC. Translated, it gives CASSRPQPMNEQYF. This chain uses TRBV6-2 or TRBV6-3 with TRBJ2-7; D is unclear. CDR1 MNHEY and CDR2 SVGEGT come from the germline V gene. The CDR3 is 14 residues long. Trimming cost V 5 bases and J 5 bases, with 16 bases left between them.

This clonotype was seen just once. The rearrangement links TRBV9 to TRBJ1-2; D is uncertain. Germline V gene sequence: CDR1 SGDLS, CDR2 YYNGEE. V was pared by 0 bases and J by 2 bases, with 8 bases between. This CDR3 region has 14 residues. The CDR3 DNA reads TGTGCCAGCAGCGTAGGGACCCTGAACTATGGCTACACCTTC. Translated: CASSVGTLNYGYTF.

The CDR3 DNA reads TGTGCCAGCAGTCCTGGACAGGCTAATGAGCAGTTCTTC. It encodes CASSPGQANEQFF. The genes are TRBV3-1 and TRBJ2-1, with TRBD1 matching over 7 bases. The V segment lost 6 bases and the J segment 7 bases; nucleotides outside the gene matches: 6. CDR3 length: 13 amino acids. The germline V gene encodes CDR1 LGHDT and CDR2 YNNKEL (reference sequence).

This clonotype was counted between two and nine times. This chain joins TRBV10-3 and TRBJ2-7; TRBD1 matches at 11 bases. Germline V gene lookup returns CDR1 ENHRY and CDR2 SYGVKD. J lost 4 bases, V lost 3 bases, and 5 bases had no gene match. The CDR3 loop spans 15 amino acids. CDR3 in DNA: TGTGCCATCAGTGACCCTGGGACAGGGGGTTACGAGCAGTACTTC. As protein: CAISDPGTGGYEQYF.

The chain recombines TRBV4-1 with TRBJ2-1, with D uncertain. CDR3 size: 15 residues. V lost 1 base to trimming and J lost 3 bases, with 10 bases between them. Germline CDR1 MGHRA, CDR2 YSYEKL. CDR3 in DNA: TGCGCCAGCAGCCAAGTCTCCCAGTTCTACAATGAGCAGTTCTTC. Amino acids: CASSQVSQFYNEQFF.

The V and J genes are TRBV10-3 and TRBJ2-5; tentatively, D is TRBD2 (6 bases). There are 13 residues in the CDR3. V was pared by 4 bases and J by 13 bases, with 19 bases between. CDR1 ENHRY and CDR2 SYGVKD come from the germline V gene. CDR3 sequence reads: CAISVMIRGGLYF. The DNA of the CDR3 is TGTGCCATCAGTGTAATGATCCGGGGAGGCCTGTACTTC.

The chain joins TRBV24-1 to TRBJ1-2; D gene uncertain. From germline, CDR1 is KGHDR and CDR2 SFDVKD. The CDR3 length is 15 residues. V was cut by 4 bases and J by 2 bases, with 13 bases left in between. The CDR3 DNA is TGTGCCACCAGTGACCCCGGGGAAGGGAACTATGGCTACACCTTC. The encoded protein is CATSDPGEGNYGYTF.

The gene calls are TRBV7-9 and TRBJ1-5, with 7 bases that match TRBD1. CDR1 is SEHNR, CDR2 FQNEAQ, per germline (reference sequence). The V gene end was trimmed by 5 bases and the J gene end by 9 bases; junction bases not matched to a gene: 4. The CDR3 extends over 12 amino acids. In nucleotides, the CDR3 is TGTGCCAGCAGCACCTCAGGGGGGCCCCAGCATTTT. Protein: CASSTSGGPQHF.

This chain connects TRBV5-1 to TRBJ2-1; D may be TRBD1 or TRBD2 (5 bases each). CDR3 length equals 16 residues. Germline V gene sequence: CDR1 SGHRS, CDR2 YFSETQ. Trimming left V 1 base short and J 0 bases short, with 11 bases between. As DNA, the CDR3 is TGCGCCAGCAGCTTGCGGGGCGAGAGCTCCTACAATGAGCAGTTCTTC. This codes for CASSLRGESSYNEQFF.

The count of this clonotype is one. The chain links TRBV7-2 to TRBJ2-5; no definite D call. This CDR3 is built from 15 residues. The V gene lost 4 bases and the J gene lost 11 bases, with 23 bases spanning the gap. Per the germline V gene, CDR1 is SGHTA and CDR2 is FQGNSA. CDR3 bases: TGTGCCAGCAGCTCCGTGGGTGGTGGTTCGAATGAGCAGTACTTC. As protein: CASSSVGGGSNEQYF.

This chain uses TRBV20-1 with TRBJ2-4; 7 bases fit TRBD2. With the DNA end fitting TRBJ2-7 better, the J assignment may be wrong. In germline, CDR1 is DFQATT, CDR2 SNEGSKA (reference sequence). The CDR3 loop spans 14 amino acids. The CDR3 protein is CSAIASGIAYEQYF. The DNA of the CDR3 is TGCAGTGCGATAGCCAGCGGGATCGCGTACGAGCAGTACTTC.

The chain has TRBV20-1 and TRBJ2-3, with 8 bases lining up with TRBD2. The CDR3 spans 17 residues. Looked up from germline, CDR1 is DFQATT and CDR2 is SNEGSKA (reference sequence). CDR3 region: CSAEGAGGTTSKDTQYF. The CDR3 DNA is TGCAGCGCCGAGGGTGCGGGAGGTACCACGTCTAAAGATACGCAGTATTTT.

This chain links TRBV6-5 with TRBJ1-4; D gene ambiguous. CDR3 length equals 16 residues. Trimming removed 0 bases from V and 8 bases from J, with 16 bases in between. CDR1 is MNHEY and CDR2 is SVGAGI in the germline V gene. The CDR3 region is CASSYSIDNRGEKLFF. The CDR3 DNA follows: TGTGCCAGCAGTTACTCGATTGATAATAGAGGGGAAAAACTGTTTTTT.

This clonotype has only a few counts. The chain combines TRBV5-1 with TRBJ2-1, with D perhaps TRBD2 (7 bases). The V end was cut by 0 bases, the J end by 7 bases, with 17 bases between. The CDR3 totals 16 residues. Germline loops: CDR1 SGHRS, CDR2 YFSETQ. The CDR3 bases are TGCGCCAGCAGCTTGGTGGGACTACCTCAGGGGAATGAGCAGTTCTTC. Encoded protein: CASSLVGLPQGNEQFF.

The chain carries TRBV9 and TRBJ2-2; 7 bases agree with TRBD1. The length of the CDR3 is 18 residues. V lost 0 bases, J lost 5 bases, and 13 bases stayed unmatched. The germline gives CDR1 SGDLS, CDR2 YYNGEE. For the CDR3, the DNA is TGTGCCAGCAGCGTAGTTCTAACTGAGGCAGGGGGTACCGGGGAGCTGTTTTTT. Protein: CASSVVLTEAGGTGELFF. Together with reference TRBV9 and TRBJ2-2, the CDR3 gives the full variable domain: DSGVTQTPKHLITATGQRVTLRCSPRSGDLSVYWYQQSLDQGLQFLIQYYNGEERAKGNILERFSAQQFPDLHSELNLSSLELGDSALYFCASSVVLTEAGGTGELFFGEGSRLTVL.

This clonotype was observed a few times. The chain uses TRBV20-1 and TRBJ2-1, with 7 bases lining up with TRBD2. The CDR3 extends over 11 amino acids. V lost 6 bases, J lost 9 bases, and 5 bases stayed unmatched. From germline, CDR1 is DFQATT and CDR2 SNEGSKA (reference sequence). The CDR3 region is CSAPRGGEQFF. The DNA of the CDR3 is TGCAGTGCCCCCCGCGGGGGTGAGCAGTTCTTC.